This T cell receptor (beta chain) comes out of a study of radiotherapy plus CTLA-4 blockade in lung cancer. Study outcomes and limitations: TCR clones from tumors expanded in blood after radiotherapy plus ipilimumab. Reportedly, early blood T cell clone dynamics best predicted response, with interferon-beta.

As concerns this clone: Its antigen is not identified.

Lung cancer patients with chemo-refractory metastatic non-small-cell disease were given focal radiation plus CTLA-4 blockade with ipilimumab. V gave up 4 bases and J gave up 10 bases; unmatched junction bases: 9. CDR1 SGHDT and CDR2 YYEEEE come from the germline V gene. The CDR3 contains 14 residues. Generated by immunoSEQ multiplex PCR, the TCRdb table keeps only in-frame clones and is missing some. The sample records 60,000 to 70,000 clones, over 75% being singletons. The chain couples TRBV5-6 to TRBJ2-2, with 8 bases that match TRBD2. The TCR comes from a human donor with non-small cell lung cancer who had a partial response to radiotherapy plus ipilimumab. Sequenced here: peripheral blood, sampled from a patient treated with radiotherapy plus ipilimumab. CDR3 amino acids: CASSRTSQAEELFF. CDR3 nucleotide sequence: TGTGCCAGCAGCCGGACTAGCCAGGCCGAGGAGCTGTTTTTT.